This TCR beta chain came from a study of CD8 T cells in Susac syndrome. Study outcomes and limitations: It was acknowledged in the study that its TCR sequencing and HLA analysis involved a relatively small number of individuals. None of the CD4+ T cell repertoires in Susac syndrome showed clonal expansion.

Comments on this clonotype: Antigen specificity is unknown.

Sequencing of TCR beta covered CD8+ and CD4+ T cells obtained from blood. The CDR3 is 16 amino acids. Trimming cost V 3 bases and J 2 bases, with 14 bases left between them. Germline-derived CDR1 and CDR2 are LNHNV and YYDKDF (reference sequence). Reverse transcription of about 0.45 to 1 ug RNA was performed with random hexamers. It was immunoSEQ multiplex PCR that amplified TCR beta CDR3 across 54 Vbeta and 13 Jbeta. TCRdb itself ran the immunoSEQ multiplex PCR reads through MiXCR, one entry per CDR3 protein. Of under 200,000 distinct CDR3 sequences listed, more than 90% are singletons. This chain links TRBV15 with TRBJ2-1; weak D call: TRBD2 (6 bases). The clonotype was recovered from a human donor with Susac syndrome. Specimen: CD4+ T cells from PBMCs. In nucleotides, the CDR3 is TGTGCCACCAGCAGGTATACCGGGACTCCCTACAATGAGCAGTTCTTC. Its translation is CATSRYTGTPYNEQFF.